Below, one T cell receptor beta chain is given with its context. This clonotype was picked up a small number of times. The antigen this receptor binds is unknown. Base qualities are not at hand, and no much larger clone is one base apart. This sample is drawn from a study of T cell repertoires in cytomegalovirus infection (dated by TCRdb to 2018 to 2020). In the study overall: Recently identified HLA-C-restricted CMV epitopes, whose presentation resists viral immunomodulation, were targeted by peptide stimulations together with well-studied HLA-B-restricted epitopes. Donor HLA type was relevant to the analysis, because carriage of CMV infection together with the matching HLA type was indicated by public TCR beta signatures. Broader findings and caveats from the paper: In both this cohort and an independent 352-donor cohort, the cumulative frequency of public TCR beta family members distinguished carriers of CMV infection plus the relevant HLA type. In the ex vivo response, HLA-C-restricted CMV-specific TCR beta clonotypes were dominant, and in two of eight donors the single most frequent clonotype came from this HLA-C-restricted group.

Relative to germline, V is 3 bases shorter and J is 3 bases shorter, with 11 bases between their ends. From the cysteine up to the phenylalanine, the CDR3 has a length of 14 residues. Of all the DNA, just the CDR3 is kept, 42 bases in frame from base 1. Read against the paper, the sample's treatment or condition label means: in vitro stimulation with specific CMV peptide epitopes to enrich CMV-specific T cells. TCRdb lists the instrument as Illumina HiSeq 1500. The public reads were reanalyzed by TCRdb: fastp trimming at Q25, MiXCR alignment, in-frame beta chains only. Identical CDR3 protein sequences are pooled into one entry, listed with their most common genes and DNA. Recorded for this sample are 110,000 to 150,000 distinct CDR3 sequences; approximately 30% of them occurred a single time. Around 50% of the sample is in the top ten clones.

The specimen was CD8+ T cells from cultured PBMCs, collected from culture after CMV antigen stimulation. The rearranged segments are TRBV12-3 or TRBV12-4 and TRBJ2-5; the D gene identity is not certain. This receptor was identified in a human donor in good health (CMV status not recorded). Some clones in this sample may be carry-over from other donors' samples. The DNA sequence is TGTGCCAGCAGTTTCTACCAGGCTGAAGAGACCCAGTACTTC. Protein translation: CASSFYQAEETQYF.